Shown below are 7 T cell receptor beta chains from a single sample sequenced in a study of post-analysis software for immune sequencing data. Study results and limitations: Four or five TRBV segments, including TRBV5-6, TRBV5-1 and TRBV20-1, were more frequent in patients than controls.

Unique molecular identifiers had been added to the TCR beta cDNA libraries. TCRdb processed the PCR reads anew with MiXCR; each CDR3 protein has one entry. The sample lists some 700,000 distinct CDR3 sequences; 55% to 60% were seen once. For these TCRs, the target antigens are not known. Sequenced material: blood. Every receptor here comes from a girl aged 2 to 10 with multiple sclerosis.

The gene calls are TRBV6-5 and TRBJ2-1; TRBD1 matches at 7 bases. J lost 5 bases, V lost 6 bases, and 7 bases had no gene match. The CDR3 runs to 14 residues. Germline lookup yields CDR1 MNHEY and CDR2 SVGAGI. CDR3 in amino acids: CASRRSGGNNEQFF. The DNA for the CDR3 is TGTGCCAGCAGAAGGTCAGGGGGTAACAATGAGCAGTTCTTC.

This clonotype was observed a few times. The CDR3 loop reads CASSLGGQRYGYTF. The CDR3 DNA reads as TGTGCCAGCAGCTTAGGTGGACAGCGCTATGGCTACACCTTC. V gene TRBV7-9 combines with J gene TRBJ1-2, with D perhaps matching TRBD1 (6 bases). The CDR3 is 14 residues long. The V gene's germline CDR1 is SEHNR and CDR2 FQNEAQ (reference sequence). V was clipped by 1 base and J by 4 bases, with 10 bases between them.

The chain links TRBV7-9 to TRBJ1-4; 8 nucleotides match TRBD1. The germline V gene has CDR1 SEHNR and CDR2 FQNEAQ (reference sequence). V shed 5 bases, J shed 6 bases, and the junction held 5 bases outside the gene matches. The CDR3 is 14 residues long. The CDR3 DNA sequence: TGTGCCAGCAGCCTCAGGGGGCCGGATGAAAAACTGTTTTTT. Translated, it gives CASSLRGPDEKLFF.

This sequence joins TRBV7-2 and TRBJ1-1; 8 nucleotides align to TRBD1. Germline V CDR1 and CDR2: SGHTA, FQGNSA. V shed 0 bases and J 11 bases; nucleotides not matched to a gene: 5. The CDR3 totals 13 residues. The CDR3 sequence is CASSLALTGEAFF. The CDR3 DNA reads as TGTGCCAGCAGCTTAGCCTTGACAGGGGAGGCTTTCTTT.

This clonotype occurred a few times. The chain is built from TRBV20-1 and TRBJ2-1, with 7 bases matching TRBD2. CDR3 size: 15 residues. Germline lookup yields CDR1 DFQATT and CDR2 SNEGSKA (reference sequence). The V and J ends lost 3 bases and 1 base, in that order; junction bases with no gene match: 6. The CDR3 here is CSARPGSGSYNEQFF. DNA of the CDR3: TGCAGTGCTAGGCCGGGTAGCGGGTCCTACAATGAGCAGTTCTTC.

The gene calls are TRBV7-9 and TRBJ2-1, with 11 positions matching TRBD2. The CDR3 covers 16 residues. The germline V gene encodes CDR1 SEHNR and CDR2 FQNEAQ (reference sequence). V gave up 1 base and J gave up 7 bases; unmatched junction bases: 6. CDR3 nucleotide sequence: TGTGCCAGCAGCTTAGTACTAGCGGGAGTGAGGAATGAGCAGTTCTTC. It translates to CASSLVLAGVRNEQFF.

This clonotype was seen only a few times. CDR3 residues: CASSYRSDTQYF. DNA of the CDR3: TGTGCCAGCAGTTACAGGTCAGATACGCAGTATTTT. The gene calls are TRBV6-2 or TRBV6-3 and TRBJ2-3; unclear D gene. Trimming left V 2 bases short and J 4 bases short, with 4 bases between. The CDR3 runs to 12 residues. CDR1 is MNHEY, CDR2 SVGEGT, per germline.